Presented here are 27 T cell receptor beta chains from one specimen sequenced in a study of graft-versus-host responses after intestinal transplantation. Assay: immunoSEQ multiplex PCR; the TCRdb copy retains only in-frame clones and omits some. The sample contains 90,000 to 150,000 clones, 85% to 95% of which appear only once. These receptors are not linked to any known antigen. The sequencing used unstimulated CD8+ T cells sorted from spleen or lymph node cells, collected before intestinal transplant. Source of these receptors: a human donor who received an intestinal transplant.

The chain uses TRBV6-5 and TRBJ1-3, with TRBD1 identical over 8 bases. Trimming removed 2 bases from V and 4 bases from J; junction bases left unmatched: 4. CDR3 length: 15 residues. CDR1 and CDR2 (germline): MNHEY, SVGAGI. The CDR3 coding sequence is TGTGCCAGCAGTTACGGACAGGGATCAGGAAACACCATATATTTT. Translating gives CASSYGQGSGNTIYF.

This clone has more than one count but fewer than ten. The chain uses TRBV7-9 and TRBJ1-3; 7 nucleotides agree with TRBD1. The CDR3 sequence is 14 residues long. Trimming took 4 bases from V and 0 from J; bases not matched to a gene: 0. Germline CDR1 reads SEHNR; CDR2 reads FQNEAQ (reference sequence). In DNA, the CDR3 is TGTGCCAGCAGCTCAGGGGGCTCTGGAAACACCATATATTTT. Protein sequence: CASSSGGSGNTIYF.

V is TRBV28 and J is TRBJ1-1; 7 bases are a match to TRBD1. The germline V gene has CDR1 MDHEN and CDR2 SYDVKM. Trimming removed 5 bases from V and 1 base from J; junction bases left unmatched: 4. This CDR3 spans 14 amino acids. The CDR3 sequence: CASSPRGGNTEAFF. For the CDR3, the DNA is TGTGCCAGCAGTCCCAGGGGGGGGAACACTGAAGCTTTCTTT. The full variable domain, in which reference TRBV28 and TRBJ1-1 provide the parts outside the CDR3, is DVKVTQSSRYLVKRTGEKVFLECVQDMDHENMFWYRQDPGLGLRLIYFSYDVKMKEKGDIPEGYSVSREKKERFSLILESASTNQTSMYLCASSPRGGNTEAFFGQGTRLTVV.

The V gene is TRBV4-2, the J gene TRBJ2-4, with 11 bases that match TRBD1. The V gene end was trimmed by 1 base and the J gene end by 8 bases; junction bases not matched to a gene: 7. Looked up from germline, CDR1 is LGHNA and CDR2 is YNFKEQ. The CDR3 consists of 16 residues. Written as DNA, the CDR3 is TGTGCCAGCAGCCAAGGATGGGACAGGGGGTATGACATTCAGTACTTC. It encodes CASSQGWDRGYDIQYF.

J is TRBJ2-1 and V is TRBV4-1; 7 bases map to TRBD1. This CDR3 has 16 residues. CDR1 is MGHRA, CDR2 YSYEKL, per germline. Trimming took 0 bases from V and 2 from J; bases not matched to a gene: 4. CDR3 nucleotides: TGCGCCAGCAGCCAAGAAACCGGGACAGCCTACAATGAGCAGTTCTTC. This gives the protein CASSQETGTAYNEQFF.

CDR3 loop: CASTAGRSFHEQYF. Here the CDR3 DNA reads TGTGCCAGCACCGCCGGGAGGTCCTTCCACGAGCAGTACTTC. V gene TRBV27 combines with J gene TRBJ2-7; 7 bases match TRBD2. There are 14 residues in the CDR3. Germline V gene sequence: CDR1 MNHEY, CDR2 SMNVEV (reference sequence). V dropped 7 bases and J dropped 5; count of bases not matched to a gene: 11.

V is TRBV28 and J is TRBJ1-5, with D perhaps matching TRBD1 (6 bases). CDR1 and CDR2 (germline): MDHEN, SYDVKM. The CDR3 has 15 amino acids. Trimming shortened V by 8 bases and J by 0 bases, and 14 bases separated the two germline ends. DNA for the CDR3: TGTGCCAGCCAAACTTGGACAGCTAGCAATCAGCCCCAGCATTTT. Amino acid sequence: CASQTWTASNQPQHF. Using reference TRBV28 and TRBJ1-5 for the parts outside the CDR3, the full variable domain is DVKVTQSSRYLVKRTGEKVFLECVQDMDHENMFWYRQDPGLGLRLIYFSYDVKMKEKGDIPEGYSVSREKKERFSLILESASTNQTSMYLCASQTWTASNQPQHFGDGTRLSIL.

This chain uses TRBV6-4 with TRBJ2-1, with 8 positions matching TRBD2. V lost 6 bases to trimming and J lost 6 bases; unmatched junction nucleotides: 19. The CDR3 runs to 18 residues. Germline CDR1 MRHNA, CDR2 SNTAGT. CDR3 protein: CASRDVLCWTSRPNEQFF. As DNA, the CDR3 is TGTGCCAGCAGAGACGTGTTGTGCTGGACTAGCCGTCCCAATGAGCAGTTCTTC.

The rearrangement links TRBV28 to TRBJ2-7; no definite D call. The V and J ends lost 2 bases and 5 bases respectively, with 13 bases between them. The CDR3 has 14 residues. Germline CDR1 reads MDHEN; CDR2 reads SYDVKM. The CDR3: CASSLAKSIDEQYF. For the CDR3, the DNA is TGTGCCAGCAGTTTAGCTAAATCTATCGACGAGCAGTACTTC. The whole variable domain, filled in from reference TRBV28 and TRBJ2-7, reads DVKVTQSSRYLVKRTGEKVFLECVQDMDHENMFWYRQDPGLGLRLIYFSYDVKMKEKGDIPEGYSVSREKKERFSLILESASTNQTSMYLCASSLAKSIDEQYFGPGTRLTVT.

The chain has TRBV7-3 and TRBJ2-7; TRBD1 agrees at 7 bases. Unmatched junction bases numbered 6, after V lost 5 bases and J lost 5 bases. In germline, CDR1 is SGHTA, CDR2 FQGTGA. CDR3 length equals 13 residues. DNA of the CDR3: TGTGCCAGCAGCCCATACGACAGGGACGAGCAGTACTTC. The encoded protein is CASSPYDRDEQYF.

This rearrangement joins TRBV27 to TRBJ1-1; D is undetermined. The CDR3 is made up of 13 amino acids. The germline V gene has CDR1 MNHEY and CDR2 SMNVEV (reference sequence). Trimming removed 4 bases from V and 1 base from J, with 7 bases in between. CDR3 protein: CASSSSSNTEAFF. The CDR3 DNA is TGTGCCAGCAGTTCCTCATCGAACACTGAAGCTTTCTTT.

The chain links TRBV12-5 to TRBJ1-2; 7 bases are a match to TRBD1. Trimming took 6 bases from V and 6 from J; bases not matched to a gene: 1. The CDR3 covers 11 residues. The germline V gene has CDR1 LGHNT and CDR2 FRNRAP. The DNA for the CDR3 is TGTGCTAGTGGAGACAGGGATGGCTACACCTTC. Translating it yields CASGDRDGYTF.

The J gene is TRBJ2-3, the V gene TRBV11-2; D is tentatively TRBD1 or TRBD2 (5 bases each). V gave up 7 bases and J gave up 4 bases, with 18 bases separating them. The CDR3 covers 15 residues. The V gene's germline CDR1 is SGHAT and CDR2 FQNNGV. The CDR3 protein is CASTRGAERPDTQYF. In nucleotides, the CDR3 is TGTGCCAGCACCCGAGGGGCCGAGCGTCCAGATACGCAGTATTTT.

V and J are TRBV28 and TRBJ2-5; D is perhaps TRBD2 (6 bases). The J call is uncertain, as TRBJ2-7 better fits the DNA end. The CDR3 length is 13 residues. Germline V gene lookup returns CDR1 MDHEN and CDR2 SYDVKM. DNA for the CDR3: TGTGCCAGCAGCCAACGGGGGACCCCCGAGCAGTACTTC. Encoded protein: CASSQRGTPEQYF.

The rearrangement uses TRBV6-6 and TRBJ2-7, with D possibly TRBD1 on 5 matching bases. Germline CDR1 is MNHNY and CDR2 is SVGAGI (reference sequence). The V end was cut by 2 bases, the J end by 6 bases, with 17 bases between. The CDR3 covers 15 residues. The CDR3 DNA is TGTGCCAGCAGTTACGTGCAGGGCGGCCCTGGCGAGCAGTACTTC. Its protein product is CASSYVQGGPGEQYF.

The V gene is TRBV28, the J gene TRBJ1-1; D might be TRBD1 (6 bases). Per germline, CDR1 MDHEN and CDR2 SYDVKM. This CDR3 region has 14 residues. The V and J ends lost 4 bases and 3 bases respectively, with 12 bases between them. The CDR3 region has the DNA TGTGCCAGCAGTTCCACGACAGGATACACTGAAGCTTTCTTT. Amino acids: CASSSTTGYTEAFF.

The chain has TRBV5-6 and TRBJ2-2; 7 nucleotides line up with TRBD2. J was trimmed by 4 bases and V by 4 bases; bases with no gene match: 10. Germline V gene data show CDR1 as SGHDT and CDR2 as YYEEEE. The CDR3 spans 16 residues. The DNA of the CDR3 is TGTGCCAGCAGCCCCATTGGGGAGGGGAGCACCGGGGAGCTGTTTTTT. Protein product: CASSPIGEGSTGELFF.

V gene TRBV9 combines with J gene TRBJ2-7, with D tentatively TRBD2 (5 bases). V was clipped by 0 bases and J by 2 bases, with 9 bases between them. The CDR3 length is 14 residues. Germline V lookup: CDR1 SGDLS, CDR2 YYNGEE. This chain's CDR3 is CASSVERVPYEQYF. CDR3 bases: TGTGCCAGCAGCGTAGAGAGGGTCCCCTACGAGCAGTACTTC.

The CDR3 DNA reads TGTGCCTGGAGTGTACAGGGGGGATACGAGCAGTACTTC. Protein: CAWSVQGGYEQYF. This sequence joins TRBV30 and TRBJ2-7; TRBD1 aligns across 8 bases. The CDR3 loop spans 13 amino acids. V lost 0 bases, J lost 4 bases, and 2 bases stayed unmatched. Germline lookup yields CDR1 GTSNPN and CDR2 SVGIG (reference sequence).

The chain recombines TRBV7-3 with TRBJ1-2, with no clear D. V lost 2 bases, J lost 6 bases, and 16 bases lay in between. Germline lookup yields CDR1 SGHTA and CDR2 FQGTGA. The CDR3 totals 15 residues. The CDR3 loop reads CASSLVGSPQDGYTF. The CDR3 nucleotides are TGTGCCAGCAGCTTAGTCGGCAGCCCTCAGGATGGCTACACCTTC.

The chain links TRBV21-1 to TRBJ1-3; the table's TRBD1 call for D was not verified on the DNA. TRBV21-1 is an annotated pseudogene. The CDR3 totals 18 residues. DNA for the CDR3: TGTGCCAGCACCACCACCTCGGCCAGGGGGGACTCTGGAAACACCATATATTTT. Protein product: CASTTTSARGDSGNTIYF.

The rearrangement uses TRBV29-1 and TRBJ2-7; tentatively, D is TRBD1 (5 bases). Germline CDR1 SQVTM, CDR2 ANQGSEA. V dropped 5 bases and J dropped 2 bases, with 16 bases sitting between them. This CDR3 contains 14 residues. CDR3 DNA: TGCAGCGTTTCCGGAAACAGGAAAGCCTACGAGCAGTACTTC. Translation gives CSVSGNRKAYEQYF.

V usage is TRBV19 and J usage is TRBJ2-7, with D possibly matching TRBD1 (6 bases). Trimming removed 1 base at V and 5 bases at J, with 12 bases between. Germline V gene sequence: CDR1 LNHDA, CDR2 SQIVND (reference sequence). The CDR3 loop spans 14 amino acids. The CDR3 nucleotides read TGTGCCAGTAGTATAGGAGCAGGGGCTCACGAGCAGTACTTC. Amino acids: CASSIGAGAHEQYF.

V gene TRBV6-6 combines with J gene TRBJ1-5, with D uncertain. Between the trimmed V and J ends, which lost 6 bases and 0 bases, there was a span of 6 bases. Germline CDR1 reads MNHNY; CDR2 reads SVGAGI (reference sequence). The CDR3 consists of 13 residues. The CDR3 region has the DNA TGTGCCAGCAGAGTTGTTAGCAATCAGCCCCAGCATTTT. This codes for CASRVVSNQPQHF.

Comment on this clone: Germline is not matched at one junction end, which may reflect a read error. V is TRBV7-9 and J is TRBJ2-1; maybe TRBD2 (6 bases). CDR1 and CDR2 from the germline V gene are SEHNR and FQNEAQ (reference sequence). This CDR3 contains 14 residues. The CDR3 bases are TGTGCCGGCAGCTTGGGGGGTACGCACAATGAGCAGTTCTTC. It encodes CAGSLGGTHNEQFF. Complete variable domain (other parts from reference TRBV7-9 and TRBJ2-1): DTGVSQNPRHKITKRGQNVTFRCDPISEHNRLYWYRQTLGQGPEFLTYFQNEAQLEKSRLLSDRFSAERPKGSFSTLEIQRTEQGDSAMYLCAGSLGGTHNEQFFGPGTRLTVL.

This chain links TRBV28 with TRBJ2-7, with 12 bases aligning to TRBD1. This CDR3 comprises 14 residues. Germline V gene sequence: CDR1 MDHEN, CDR2 SYDVKM. V was clipped by 5 bases and J by 6 bases; unmatched bases: 5. CDR3 sequence (DNA): TGTGCCAGCAGTACGGGACAGGGGGCGGGCGAGCAGTACTTC. It translates to CASSTGQGAGEQYF.

In this sample, this clone turned up once. The chain is built from TRBV7-9 and TRBJ2-3, with D hard to call. This CDR3 has 12 residues. The germline V and J ends were trimmed by 4 bases and 6 bases, with 8 bases remaining between them. Germline loops: CDR1 SEHNR, CDR2 FQNEAQ (reference sequence). CDR3: CASSSQRDTQYF. CDR3 DNA sequence: TGTGCCAGCAGCTCACAGAGGGATACGCAGTATTTT.